Reported below is one T cell receptor beta chain. The CDR3 runs to 16 residues. Germline values: CDR1 LNHDA, CDR2 SQIVND (reference sequence). V gave up 5 bases and J gave up 6 bases, with 19 bases separating them. This specimen belongs to a study of blood T cell repertoires in COVID-19. Assay used: immunoSEQ multiplex PCR; TCRdb lists only in-frame clones, some missing. Counted here are tens of thousands of clones, roughly 91% occurring once; the ten biggest clones make up approximately 7%. Seattle participants joined during active infection and were tracked over time. Sequences were obtained from peripheral blood. The V gene is TRBV19, the J gene TRBJ1-4; tentatively, D is TRBD1 (6 bases). The clonotype was recovered from a man between 18 and 35 years old with COVID-19, enrolled during active disease. The CDR3 sequence: CASSAKKEAGDEKLFF. CDR3 bases: TGTGCCAGTAGTGCGAAAAAGGAGGCAGGGGATGAAAAACTGTTTTTT.